Described below is a single T cell receptor beta chain sequence and its context. The data were produced by immunoSEQ multiplex PCR, yet TCRdb's version contains in-frame clones alone and is incomplete. The table has just under 350,000 clones, approximately 82% seen once. These data are taken from a study of blood T cell repertoires in COVID-19. Across the study: T cells, B-cell-depleted T cells, or PBMCs supplied cDNA or gDNA.

The CDR3 is made up of 15 amino acids. Per the germline V gene, CDR1 is GTSNPN and CDR2 is SVGIG (reference sequence). The V segment lost 0 bases and the J segment 9 bases; nucleotides outside the gene matches: 9. V usage is TRBV30 and J usage is TRBJ2-1; 9 bases align to TRBD1. Sequencing was carried out using peripheral blood. The TCR originated in a man aged 30 to 39 with active or convalescent COVID-19. The CDR3 DNA sequence: TGTGCCTGGAGTGTACCGGGACAGGGTAGGGGTGAGCAGTTCTTC. Protein product: CAWSVPGQGRGEQFF.